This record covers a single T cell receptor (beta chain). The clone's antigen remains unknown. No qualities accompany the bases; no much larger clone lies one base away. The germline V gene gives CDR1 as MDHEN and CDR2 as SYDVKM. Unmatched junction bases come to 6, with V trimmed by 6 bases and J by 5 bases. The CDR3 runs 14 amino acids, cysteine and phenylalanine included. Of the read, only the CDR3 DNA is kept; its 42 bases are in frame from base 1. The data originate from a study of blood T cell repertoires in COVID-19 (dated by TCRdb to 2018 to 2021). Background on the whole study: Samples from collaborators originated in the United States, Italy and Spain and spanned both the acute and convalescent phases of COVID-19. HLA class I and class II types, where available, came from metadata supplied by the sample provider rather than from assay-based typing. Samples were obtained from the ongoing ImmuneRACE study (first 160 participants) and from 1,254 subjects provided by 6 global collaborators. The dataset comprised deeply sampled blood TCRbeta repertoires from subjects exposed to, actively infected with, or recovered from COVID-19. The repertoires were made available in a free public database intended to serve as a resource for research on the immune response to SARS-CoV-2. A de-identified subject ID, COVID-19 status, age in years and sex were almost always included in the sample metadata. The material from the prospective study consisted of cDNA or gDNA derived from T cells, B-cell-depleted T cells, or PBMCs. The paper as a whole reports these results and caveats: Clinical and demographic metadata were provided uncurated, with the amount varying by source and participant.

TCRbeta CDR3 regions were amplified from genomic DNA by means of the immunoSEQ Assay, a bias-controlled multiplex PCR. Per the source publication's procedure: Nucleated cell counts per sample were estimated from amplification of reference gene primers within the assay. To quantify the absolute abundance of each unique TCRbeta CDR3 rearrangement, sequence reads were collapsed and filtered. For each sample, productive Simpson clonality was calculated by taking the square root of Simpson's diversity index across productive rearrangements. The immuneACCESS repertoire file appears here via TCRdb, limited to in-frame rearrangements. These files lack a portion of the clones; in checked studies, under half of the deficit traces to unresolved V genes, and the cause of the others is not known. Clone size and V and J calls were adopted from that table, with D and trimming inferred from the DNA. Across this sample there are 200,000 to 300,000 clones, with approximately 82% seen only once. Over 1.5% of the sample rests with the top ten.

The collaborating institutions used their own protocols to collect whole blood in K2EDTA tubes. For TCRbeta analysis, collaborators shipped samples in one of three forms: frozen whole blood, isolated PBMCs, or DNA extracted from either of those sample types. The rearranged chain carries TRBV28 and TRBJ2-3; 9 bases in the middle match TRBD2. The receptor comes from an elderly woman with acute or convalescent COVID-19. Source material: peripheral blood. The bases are TGTGCCAGCAGGGCGGGAGGGGTGAAAGATACGCAGTATTTT. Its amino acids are CASRAGGVKDTQYF.